These 16 T cell receptor beta chains were sequenced from one sample in a study of CD8 T cells in ankylosing spondylitis. Via MiXCR, TCRdb re-called the 5' RACE reads, giving one row per CDR3 protein. The table records more than 500,000 distinct CDR3 sequences, over 4% of them present only once. General study results and limits: For ankylosing spondylitis blood, a TCR beta motif of 8 or 9 highly homologous variants appeared characteristic.

These receptors lack a known antigen. The sample consisted of blood, either unsorted or a sorted T cell fraction (not recorded which). These receptor sequences come from a male donor with ankylosing spondylitis.

Ten or more counts support this clonotype. This sequence joins TRBV5-1 and TRBJ1-1; possibly TRBD1 for D (6 bases). V lost 2 bases to trimming and J lost 7 bases, with 12 bases between them. Germline V gene data show CDR1 as SGHRS and CDR2 as YFSETQ. The CDR3 spans 13 residues. The CDR3 loop reads CASSLPTGSEAFF. In DNA form, the CDR3 reads TGCGCCAGCAGCTTACCTACAGGGAGTGAAGCTTTCTTT.

As regards this clonotype: The junction departs from germline at one end; a sequencing error may be responsible. The chain combines TRBV10-1 with TRBJ2-2, with D perhaps TRBD2 (7 bases). The CDR3 spans 16 residues. Germline CDR1 and CDR2: WNHNN and SYGVQD (reference sequence). The DNA of the CDR3 is TGCGCCAGCAGTGAGGTCGGGGGGCCGAAAACCGGGGAGCTGTTTTTT. Translation: CASSEVGGPKTGELFF.

This clonotype was counted at least ten times. This chain connects TRBV9 to TRBJ1-2, with D unresolved. V was clipped by 0 bases and J by 9 bases, with 12 bases between them. Looked up from germline, CDR1 is SGDLS and CDR2 is YYNGEE. The CDR3 is made up of 13 amino acids. The CDR3 DNA reads TGTGCCAGCAGCGTAGGGGCAGGTGATAGCTACACCTTC. Its translation is CASSVGAGDSYTF.

This clonotype has at least ten counts. The genes are TRBV20-1 and TRBJ2-3; weak D call: TRBD2 (6 bases). CDR3 length: 11 residues. In germline, CDR1 is DFQATT, CDR2 SNEGSKA (reference sequence). Trimming stripped 5 bases from V and 6 bases from J, with 9 bases between. In DNA form, the CDR3 reads TGCAGTGCTGGAGGGTGGGATACGCAGTATTTT. The encoded protein is CSAGGWDTQYF.

At least ten counts were recorded for this clonotype. CDR3 in amino acids: CASSRIRGVAKNIQYF. The CDR3 bases are TGTGCCAGCAGCCGGATCCGGGGGGTAGCCAAAAACATTCAGTACTTC. The chain employs TRBV3-1 and TRBJ2-4, with 7 positions matching TRBD2. Germline CDR1 LGHDT, CDR2 YNNKEL (reference sequence). CDR3 size: 16 residues. V lost 4 bases to trimming and J lost 0 bases; unmatched junction nucleotides: 6. The full variable domain, rest sourced from reference TRBV3-1 and TRBJ2-4, is DTAVSQTPKYLVTQMGNDKSIKCEQNLGHDTMYWYKQDSKKFLKIMFSYNNKELIINETVPNRFSPKSPDKAHLNLHINSLELGDSAVYFCASSRIRGVAKNIQYFGAGTRLSVL.

This clonotype was seen at least ten times. J is TRBJ1-1 and V is TRBV29-1; D unresolved. Germline V gene lookup returns CDR1 SQVTM and CDR2 ANQGSEA. The CDR3 loop spans 13 amino acids. V lost 6 bases and J 0 bases, leaving 11 bases between the germline ends. CDR3 sequence: CSVSQHLNTEAFF. CDR3 nucleotide sequence: TGCAGCGTCTCCCAGCACCTGAACACTGAAGCTTTCTTT.

This clonotype was picked up many times. The rearrangement joins TRBV6-2 or TRBV6-3 to TRBJ2-7; 9 bases are shared with TRBD2. From germline, CDR1 is MNHEY and CDR2 SVGEGT. The J segment lost 4 bases and the V segment lost 0 bases, leaving 10 bases of the junction unmatched. The length of the CDR3 is 17 residues. The DNA of the CDR3 is TGTGCCAGCAGTTACTCGATTAAAGCGGGAGGAGCATACGAGCAGTACTTC. Translating gives CASSYSIKAGGAYEQYF.

This clonotype was counted a few times. The J gene is TRBJ1-2, the V gene TRBV19; D unresolved. With 3 bases removed from V and 11 bases from J, the gap between germline ends came to 16 bases. Germline loops: CDR1 LNHDA, CDR2 SQIVND (reference sequence). The CDR3 consists of 13 residues. The DNA of the CDR3 is TGTGCCAGTAGTATTCGACGGCCGGGCGGATACACCTTC. Translated, it gives CASSIRRPGGYTF.

V is TRBV2 and J is TRBJ1-1, with D uncertain. Per germline, CDR1 SNHLY and CDR2 FYNNEI. Trimming left V 3 bases short and J 10 bases short, with 12 bases between. The CDR3 length is 12 residues. The CDR3 sequence is CASSDDSRVAFF. The CDR3 DNA is TGTGCCAGCAGTGATGATAGCAGAGTAGCTTTCTTT.

This clonotype was seen at least ten times. This chain links TRBV14 with TRBJ1-1; tentatively, D is TRBD1 (6 bases). The germline V gene has CDR1 SGHDN and CDR2 FVKESK. The V and J ends lost 3 bases and 4 bases respectively, with 18 bases between them. The CDR3 runs 16 residues. CDR3 bases: TGTGCCAGCAGCCACGGTTATGGCAGGGGAGTCACTGAAGCTTTCTTT. Translating gives CASSHGYGRGVTEAFF.

Ten or more counts support this clonotype. The V gene is TRBV7-9, the J gene TRBJ2-3; the D is unclear. CDR3 size: 12 residues. Between the trimmed V and J ends, which lost 5 bases and 9 bases, there was a span of 12 bases. Looked up from germline, CDR1 is SEHNR and CDR2 is FQNEAQ (reference sequence). For the CDR3, the DNA is TGTGCCAGCAGCGCCTTGAGTGCAACGCAGTATTTT. Its protein product is CASSALSATQYF.

This clonotype was recorded at least ten times. The gene calls are TRBV4-2 and TRBJ2-3; perhaps TRBD2 as D (5 bases). CDR1 and CDR2 (germline): LGHNA, YNFKEQ. CDR3 length: 16 residues. Deletions cut 0 bases from V and 0 bases from J, with 10 bases between. CDR3: CASSQDGVASTDTQYF. CDR3 in DNA: TGTGCCAGCAGCCAAGATGGAGTAGCGAGCACAGATACGCAGTATTTT.

At least ten counts were recorded for this clonotype. The V gene is TRBV4-1, the J gene TRBJ2-1, with TRBD2 matching 11 bases. CDR1 is MGHRA and CDR2 is YSYEKL in the germline V gene. The CDR3 has 17 amino acids. With V trimmed by 0 bases and J by 7 bases, 8 bases remained unmatched. The CDR3 reads CASSQDRGSGRVNEQFF. Written as DNA, the CDR3 is TGCGCCAGCAGCCAAGATAGGGGTAGCGGGAGGGTAAATGAGCAGTTCTTC.

This clonotype was found many times. The chain recombines TRBV7-9 with TRBJ2-1; D gene ambiguous. Trimming took 1 base from V and 8 from J, leaving 15 bases between them. Germline V gives CDR1 SEHNR, CDR2 FQNEAQ (reference sequence). The CDR3 loop spans 15 amino acids. This CDR3 is CASSLGLHEDDEQFF. CDR3 nucleotide sequence: TGTGCCAGCAGCTTAGGTTTACACGAGGATGATGAGCAGTTCTTC.

This clonotype was seen at least ten times. The rearrangement links TRBV7-2 to TRBJ2-2; D gene ambiguous. This CDR3 region has 14 residues. V dropped 8 bases and J dropped 3 bases, with 13 bases sitting between them. Germline CDR1 reads SGHTA; CDR2 reads FQGNSA. CDR3 DNA sequence: TGTGCCAGCGCCTTCTCAGGTGACACCGGGGAGCTGTTTTTT. Encoded protein: CASAFSGDTGELFF.

This chain uses TRBV11-2 with TRBJ2-7; the match to TRBD2 covers 15 bases. This CDR3 is built from 18 residues. J was trimmed by 2 bases and V by 4 bases; bases with no gene match: 9. Germline CDR1 reads SGHAT; CDR2 reads FQNNGV. CDR3 sequence: CASSSLGTSGGPTYEQYF. The CDR3, as DNA: TGTGCCAGCAGCTCTCTAGGGACTAGCGGGGGGCCTACCTACGAGCAGTACTTC.